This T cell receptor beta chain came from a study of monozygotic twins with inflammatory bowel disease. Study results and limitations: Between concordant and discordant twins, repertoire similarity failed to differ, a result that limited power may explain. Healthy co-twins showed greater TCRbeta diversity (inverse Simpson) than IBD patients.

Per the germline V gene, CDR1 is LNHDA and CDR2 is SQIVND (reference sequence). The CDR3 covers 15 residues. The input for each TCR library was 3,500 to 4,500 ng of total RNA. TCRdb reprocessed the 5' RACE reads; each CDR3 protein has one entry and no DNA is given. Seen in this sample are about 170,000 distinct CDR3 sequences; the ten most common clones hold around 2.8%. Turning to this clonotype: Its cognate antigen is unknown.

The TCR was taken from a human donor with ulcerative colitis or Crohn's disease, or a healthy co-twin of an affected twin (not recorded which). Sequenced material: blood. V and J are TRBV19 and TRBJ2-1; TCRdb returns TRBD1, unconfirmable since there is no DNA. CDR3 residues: CASEGIGTGKSEQFF. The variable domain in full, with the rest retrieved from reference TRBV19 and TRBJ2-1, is DGGITQSPKYLFRKEGQNVTLSCEQNLNHDAMYWYRQDPGQGLRLIYYSQIVNDFQKGDIAEGYSVSREKKESFPLTVTSAQKNPTAFYLCASEGIGTGKSEQFFGPGTRLTVL.